This T cell receptor (beta chain) was profiled in a study of monozygotic twins with inflammatory bowel disease. The germline gives CDR1 SGHRS, CDR2 YFSETQ. The CDR3 spans 15 residues. From the 5' RACE reads, TCRdb lists one entry per CDR3 protein and no DNA. Its table records 200,000 to 250,000 distinct CDR3 sequences. The specimen was blood. This chain links TRBV5-1 with TRBJ1-5; there is no DNA to check the TCRdb D call of TRBD1. The receptor was isolated from a human donor with ulcerative colitis or Crohn's disease, or a healthy co-twin of an affected twin (not recorded which). CDR3 sequence reads: CASSPGGAVNQPQHF.